This TCR beta chain appears in the sequencing data of a study of technical replicates of blood from four donors. The protocol was immunoSEQ multiplex PCR, while the TCRdb copy is restricted to in-frame clones and leaves out a portion. The sample consists of 70,000 to 85,000 clones, roughly 92% of them appearing once. The TCR was taken from a human donor in good health. Sequencing was performed on T cells isolated from PBMCs.

In DNA form, the CDR3 reads TGTGCCAGTGGAGATCAGCCCCAGCATTTT. It yields the protein CASGDQPQHF. J is TRBJ1-5 and V is TRBV9; D remains unclear. Germline CDR1 reads SGDLS; CDR2 reads YYNGEE. The CDR3 loop spans 10 amino acids. V was trimmed by 8 bases and J by 5 bases, leaving 5 bases between them.